The rows below give T cell receptor beta chains drawn from one sample of a study of T-cell reconstitution after alpha-beta-depleted transplantation in children. TCRdb re-derived calls from the PCR reads in MiXCR, one entry per CDR3 protein. The repertoire has around 240,000 distinct CDR3 sequences, more than 7.5% of them found once; the top ten carry about 5.4%. The specimen was PBMCs from the stem cell graft donor, collected from the stem cell graft. The receptor source for this set is a human donor who donated a stem cell graft to a child with SCID. Both conserved end residues are part of each CDR3. D genes are given only for firm matches. Clone sizes are given selectively: once, few, many, or a class where the clone is expanded.

>TRBV5-5|NA|TRBJ1-1|many
CASSPYRIGTTEAFF
TGTGCCAGCAGCCCATACAGGATCGGAACCACTGAAGCTTTCTTT
>TRBV7-2|NA|TRBJ1-3|many
CASSLERNTIYF
TGTGCCAGCAGCTTAGAGAGAAACACCATATATTTT
>TRBV20-1|NA|TRBJ1-1|many
CSARDRVNTEAFF
TGCAGTGCTAGGGATAGGGTTAACACTGAAGCTTTCTTT
>TRBV7-3|TRBD1|TRBJ2-7|many
CASSLDGTGGYEQYF
TGTGCCAGCAGCTTAGACGGGACAGGGGGCTACGAGCAGTACTTC
>TRBV20-1|TRBD1|TRBJ1-2|many
CSSPVQGAVGGYTF
TGCAGCTCGCCCGTCCAGGGGGCTGTAGGCGGCTACACCTTC
>TRBV5-1|NA|TRBJ1-1|once
CASSREPTGVNTEAFF
TGCGCCAGCAGCCGGGAACCGACAGGCGTGAACACTGAAGCTTTCTTT
>TRBV20-1|TRBD2|TRBJ2-1|many
CSALYGLDRRGEQFF
TGCAGTGCTCTCTACGGACTAGACCGAAGGGGTGAGCAGTTCTTC
>TRBV28|NA|TRBJ1-2|many
CASSFLGAKSYGYTF
TGTGCCAGCAGTTTTTTGGGGGCGAAGAGCTATGGCTACACCTTC
>TRBV29-1|NA|TRBJ2-1|NA
CSVEDLGQIVSYNEQFF
TGCAGCGTTGAAGATCTTGGACAGATCGTATCCTACAATGAGCAGTTCTTC
>TRBV6-2/TRBV6-3|TRBD1|TRBJ2-2|many
CASSYGDSTGELFF
TGTGCCAGCAGTTACGGGGACAGCACCGGGGAGCTGTTTTTT
>TRBV7-6|NA|TRBJ1-5|many
CASSFAGNQPQHF
TGTGCCAGCAGCTTTGCGGGGAATCAGCCCCAGCATTTT
>TRBV20-1|TRBD1|TRBJ2-2|many
CSARTGTGANTGELFF
TGCAGTGCTAGAACCGGGACAGGGGCGAACACCGGGGAGCTGTTTTTT
>TRBV5-1|NA|TRBJ2-2|many
CASSLDRAGTGELFF
TGCGCCAGCAGCTTGGACAGGGCGGGCACCGGGGAGCTGTTTTTT
>TRBV2|NA|TRBJ1-1|many
CASSARGKNTEAFF
TGTGCCAGCAGTGCCAGGGGTAAGAACACTGAAGCTTTCTTT
>TRBV29-1|NA|TRBJ1-1|many
CSVQGFMNTEAFF
TGCAGCGTCCAGGGGTTTATGAACACTGAAGCTTTCTTT
>TRBV5-1|TRBD2|TRBJ2-3|many
CASSLVDGGEDTQYF
TGCGCCAGCAGCTTGGTTGATGGGGGGGAAGATACGCAGTATTTT